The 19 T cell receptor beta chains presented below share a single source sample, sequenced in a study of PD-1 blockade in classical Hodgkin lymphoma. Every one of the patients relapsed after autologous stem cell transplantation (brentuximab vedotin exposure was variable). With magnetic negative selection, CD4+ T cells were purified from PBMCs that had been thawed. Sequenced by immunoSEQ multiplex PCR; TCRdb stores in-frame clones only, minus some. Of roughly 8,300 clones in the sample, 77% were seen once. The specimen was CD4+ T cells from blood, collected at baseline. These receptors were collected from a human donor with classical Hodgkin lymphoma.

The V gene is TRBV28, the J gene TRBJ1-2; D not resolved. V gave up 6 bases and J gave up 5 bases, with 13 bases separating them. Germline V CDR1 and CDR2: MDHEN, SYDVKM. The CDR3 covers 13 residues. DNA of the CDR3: TGTGCCAGCAGCTCCGGACTGTTATATGGCTACACCTTC. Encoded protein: CASSSGLLYGYTF.

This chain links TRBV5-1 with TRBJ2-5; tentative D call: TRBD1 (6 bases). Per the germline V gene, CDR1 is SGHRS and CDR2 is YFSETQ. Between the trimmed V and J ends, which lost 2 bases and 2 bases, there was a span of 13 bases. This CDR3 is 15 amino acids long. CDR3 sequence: CASSLVTGSQETQYF. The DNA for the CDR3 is TGCGCCAGCAGCTTAGTTACAGGGTCTCAAGAGACCCAGTACTTC.

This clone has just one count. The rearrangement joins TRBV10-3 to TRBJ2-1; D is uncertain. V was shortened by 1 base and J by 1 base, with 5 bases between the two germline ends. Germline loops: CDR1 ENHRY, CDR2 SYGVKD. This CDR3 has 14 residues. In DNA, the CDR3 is TGTGCCATCAGTGAGTATGTGTCCTACAATGAGCAGTTCTTC. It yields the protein CAISEYVSYNEQFF.

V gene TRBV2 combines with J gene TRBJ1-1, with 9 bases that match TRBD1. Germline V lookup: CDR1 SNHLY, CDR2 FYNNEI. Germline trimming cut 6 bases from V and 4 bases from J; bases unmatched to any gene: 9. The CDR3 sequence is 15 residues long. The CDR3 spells CASRGQGREGTEAFF. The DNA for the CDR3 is TGTGCCAGCAGAGGACAGGGGCGCGAGGGCACTGAAGCTTTCTTT.

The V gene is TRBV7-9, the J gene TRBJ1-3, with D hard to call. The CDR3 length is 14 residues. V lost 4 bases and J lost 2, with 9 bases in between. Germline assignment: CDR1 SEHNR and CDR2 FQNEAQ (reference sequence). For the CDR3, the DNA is TGTGCCAGCAGCTGGGGTACGACTGGAAACACCATATATTTT. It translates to CASSWGTTGNTIYF. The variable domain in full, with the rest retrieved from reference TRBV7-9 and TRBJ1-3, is DTGVSQNPRHKITKRGQNVTFRCDPISEHNRLYWYRQTLGQGPEFLTYFQNEAQLEKSRLLSDRFSAERPKGSFSTLEIQRTEQGDSAMYLCASSWGTTGNTIYFGEGSWLTVV.

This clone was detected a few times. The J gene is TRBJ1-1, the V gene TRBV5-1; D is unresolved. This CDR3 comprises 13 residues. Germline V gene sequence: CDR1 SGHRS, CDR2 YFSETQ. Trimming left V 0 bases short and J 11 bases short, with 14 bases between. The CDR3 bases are TGCGCCAGCAGCTTGGAGTTGGAGGGCTCGGCTTTCTTT. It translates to CASSLELEGSAFF. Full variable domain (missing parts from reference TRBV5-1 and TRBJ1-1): KAGVTQTPRYLIKTRGQQVTLSCSPISGHRSVSWYQQTPGQGLQFLFEYFSETQRNKGNFPGRFSGRQFSNSRSEMNVSTLELGDSALYLCASSLELEGSAFFGQGTRLTVV.

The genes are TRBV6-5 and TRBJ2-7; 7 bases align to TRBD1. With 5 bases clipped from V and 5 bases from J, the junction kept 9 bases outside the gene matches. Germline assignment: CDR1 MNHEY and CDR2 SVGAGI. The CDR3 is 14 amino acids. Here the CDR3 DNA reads TGTGCCAGCAGTCGTGCAGGGGGTAGGGACGAGCAGTACTTC. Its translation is CASSRAGGRDEQYF.

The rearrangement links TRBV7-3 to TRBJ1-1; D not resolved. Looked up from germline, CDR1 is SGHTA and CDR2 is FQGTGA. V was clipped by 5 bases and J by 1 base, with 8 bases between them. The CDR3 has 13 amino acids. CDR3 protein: CASSRQENTEAFF. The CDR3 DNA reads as TGTGCCAGCAGCCGTCAGGAGAACACTGAAGCTTTCTTT.

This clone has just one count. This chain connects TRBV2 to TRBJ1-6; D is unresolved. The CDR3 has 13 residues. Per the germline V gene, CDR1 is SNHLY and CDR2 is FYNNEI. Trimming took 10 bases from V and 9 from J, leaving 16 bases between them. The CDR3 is CATTPLVGSPLHF. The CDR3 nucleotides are TGTGCCACCACCCCCTTGGTGGGTTCACCCCTCCACTTT.

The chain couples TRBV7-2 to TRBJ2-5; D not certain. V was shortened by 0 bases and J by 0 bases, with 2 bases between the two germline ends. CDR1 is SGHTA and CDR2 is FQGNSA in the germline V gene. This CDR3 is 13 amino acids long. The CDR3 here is CASSLAHQETQYF. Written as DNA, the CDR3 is TGTGCCAGCAGCTTAGCCCACCAAGAGACCCAGTACTTC.

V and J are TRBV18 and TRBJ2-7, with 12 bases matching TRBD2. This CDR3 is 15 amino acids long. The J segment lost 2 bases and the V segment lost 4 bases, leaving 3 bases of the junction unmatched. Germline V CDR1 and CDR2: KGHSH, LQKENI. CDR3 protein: CASSRPSGGAYEQYF. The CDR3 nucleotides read TGTGCCAGCTCACGACCTAGCGGGGGGGCCTACGAGCAGTACTTC.

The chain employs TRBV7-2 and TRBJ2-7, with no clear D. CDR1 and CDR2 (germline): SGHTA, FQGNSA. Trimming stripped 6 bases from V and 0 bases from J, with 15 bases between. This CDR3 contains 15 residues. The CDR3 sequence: CASSPTRRSSYEQYF. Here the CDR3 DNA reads TGTGCCAGCAGTCCAACCCGTAGGAGCTCCTACGAGCAGTACTTC.

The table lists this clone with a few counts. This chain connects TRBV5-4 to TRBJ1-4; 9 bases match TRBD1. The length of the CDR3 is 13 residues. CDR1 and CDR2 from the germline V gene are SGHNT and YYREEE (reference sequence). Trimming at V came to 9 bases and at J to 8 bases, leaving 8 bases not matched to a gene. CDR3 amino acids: CATQGQGGEKLFF. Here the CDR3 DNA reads TGTGCCACCCAGGGACAGGGAGGGGAAAAACTGTTTTTT. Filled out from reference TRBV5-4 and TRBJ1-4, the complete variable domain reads ETGVTQSPTHLIKTRGQQVTLRCSSQSGHNTVSWYQQALGQGPQFIFQYYREEENGRGNFPPRFSGLQFPNYSSELNVNALELDDSALYLCATQGQGGEKLFFGSGTQLSVL.

CDR3 in amino acids: CASSRGRPSYEQYF. The DNA of the CDR3 is TGCGCCAGCAGCCGAGGGCGGCCCTCCTACGAGCAGTACTTC. V gene TRBV4-3 combines with J gene TRBJ2-7; possible D gene TRBD2, 5 bases. The CDR3 totals 14 residues. Germline loops: CDR1 LGHNA, CDR2 YSLEER. V was cut by 4 bases and J by 0 bases, with 10 bases left in between.

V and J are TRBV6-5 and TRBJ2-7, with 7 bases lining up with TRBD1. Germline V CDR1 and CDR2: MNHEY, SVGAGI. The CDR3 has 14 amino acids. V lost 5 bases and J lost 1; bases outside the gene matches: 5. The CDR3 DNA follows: TGTGCCAGCAGTCATTGGGGACAGTCCTACGAGCAGTACTTC. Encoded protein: CASSHWGQSYEQYF.

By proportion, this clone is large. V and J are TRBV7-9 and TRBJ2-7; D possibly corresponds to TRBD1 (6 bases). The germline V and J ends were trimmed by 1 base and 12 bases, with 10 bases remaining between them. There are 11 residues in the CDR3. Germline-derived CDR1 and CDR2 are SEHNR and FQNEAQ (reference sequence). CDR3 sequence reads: CASSLEGGMYF. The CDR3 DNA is TGTGCCAGCAGCTTAGAAGGGGGAATGTACTTC.

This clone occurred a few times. CDR3 coding DNA: TGTGCCAGTAGTATCAGGGCTAGCGGGGGGGCGTCAGAGACCCAGTACTTC. It translates to CASSIRASGGASETQYF. The V call is TRBV19, the J call TRBJ2-5; 12 bases are shared with TRBD2. Germline CDR1 is LNHDA and CDR2 is SQIVND (reference sequence). The CDR3 extends over 17 amino acids. V lost 3 bases to trimming and J lost 4 bases; unmatched junction nucleotides: 9.

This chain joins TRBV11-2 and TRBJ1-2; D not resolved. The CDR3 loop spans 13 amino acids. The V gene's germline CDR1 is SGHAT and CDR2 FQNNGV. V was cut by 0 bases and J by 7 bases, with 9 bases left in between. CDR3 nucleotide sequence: TGTGCCAGCAGCTTAGAAGGGATAGGTGGCTACACCTTC. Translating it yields CASSLEGIGGYTF.

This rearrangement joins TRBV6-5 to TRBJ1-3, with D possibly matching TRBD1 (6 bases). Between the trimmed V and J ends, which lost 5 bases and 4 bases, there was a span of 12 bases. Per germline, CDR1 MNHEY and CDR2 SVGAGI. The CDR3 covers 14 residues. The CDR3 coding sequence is TGTGCCAGCAGTCCGCGGACAGCCGGAAACACCATATATTTT. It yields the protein CASSPRTAGNTIYF.